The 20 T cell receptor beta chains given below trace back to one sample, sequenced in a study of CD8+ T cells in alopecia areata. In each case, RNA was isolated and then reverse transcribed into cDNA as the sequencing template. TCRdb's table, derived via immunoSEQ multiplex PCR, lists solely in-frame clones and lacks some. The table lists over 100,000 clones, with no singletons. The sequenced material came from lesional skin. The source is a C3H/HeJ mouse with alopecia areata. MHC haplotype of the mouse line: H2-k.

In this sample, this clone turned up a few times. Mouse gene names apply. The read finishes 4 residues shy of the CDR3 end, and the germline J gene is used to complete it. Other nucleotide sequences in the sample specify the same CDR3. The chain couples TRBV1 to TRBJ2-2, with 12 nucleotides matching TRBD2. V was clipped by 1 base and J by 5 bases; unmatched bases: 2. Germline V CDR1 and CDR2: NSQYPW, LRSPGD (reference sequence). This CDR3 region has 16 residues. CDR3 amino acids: CTCSAVGLGGTGQLYF. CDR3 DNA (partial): TGCACCTGCAGTGCAGTGGGACTGGGGGGTACCGGG.

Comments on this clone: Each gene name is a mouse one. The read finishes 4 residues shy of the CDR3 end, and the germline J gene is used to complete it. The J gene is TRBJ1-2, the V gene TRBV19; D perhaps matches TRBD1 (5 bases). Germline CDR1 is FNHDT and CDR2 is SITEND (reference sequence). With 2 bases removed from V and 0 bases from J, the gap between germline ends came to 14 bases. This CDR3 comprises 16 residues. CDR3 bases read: TGTGCCAGCAGTATCAATGGAGGACAAACAAACTCC. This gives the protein CASSINGGQTNS. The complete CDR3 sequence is CASSINGGQTNSDYTF.

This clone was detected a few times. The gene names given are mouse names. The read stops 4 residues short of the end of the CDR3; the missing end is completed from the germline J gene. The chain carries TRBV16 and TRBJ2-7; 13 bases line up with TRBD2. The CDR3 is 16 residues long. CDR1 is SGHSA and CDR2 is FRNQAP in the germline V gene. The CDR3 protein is CASSLAPGLGGHEQYF. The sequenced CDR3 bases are TGTGCAAGCAGCTTAGCCCCCGGACTGGGGGGGCAT.

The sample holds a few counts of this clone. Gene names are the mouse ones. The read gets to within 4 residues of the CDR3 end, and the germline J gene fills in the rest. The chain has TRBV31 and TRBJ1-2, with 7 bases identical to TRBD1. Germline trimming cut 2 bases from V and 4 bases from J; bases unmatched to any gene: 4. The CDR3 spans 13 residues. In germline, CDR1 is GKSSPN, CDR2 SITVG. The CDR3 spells CAWSRQGGSDYTF. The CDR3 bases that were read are TGTGCCTGGAGTAGGCAGGGGGGCTCC.

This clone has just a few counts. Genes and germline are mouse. The CDR3 reads CASSDEGARYEQYF. The CDR3 DNA, read in part, is TGTGCCAGCAGTGATGAGGGGGCCCGTTAT. The rearrangement joins TRBV13-3 to TRBJ2-7, with D possibly TRBD1 on 7 matching bases. The read terminates 4 residues ahead of where the CDR3 ends, so the germline J gene completes it. Germline V gene sequence: CDR1 NNHDY, CDR2 SYVADS. The CDR3 length is 14 residues.

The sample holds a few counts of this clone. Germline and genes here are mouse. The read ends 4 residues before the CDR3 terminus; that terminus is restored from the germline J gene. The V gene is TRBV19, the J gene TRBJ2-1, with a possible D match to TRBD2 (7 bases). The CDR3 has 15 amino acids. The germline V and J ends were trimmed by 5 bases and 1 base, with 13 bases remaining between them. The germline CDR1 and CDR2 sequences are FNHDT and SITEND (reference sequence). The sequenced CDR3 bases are TGTGCCAGCAGCCCGAGGGGGGCGAACTATGCT. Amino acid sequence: CASSPRGANYA. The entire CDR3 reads CASSPRGANYAEQFF.

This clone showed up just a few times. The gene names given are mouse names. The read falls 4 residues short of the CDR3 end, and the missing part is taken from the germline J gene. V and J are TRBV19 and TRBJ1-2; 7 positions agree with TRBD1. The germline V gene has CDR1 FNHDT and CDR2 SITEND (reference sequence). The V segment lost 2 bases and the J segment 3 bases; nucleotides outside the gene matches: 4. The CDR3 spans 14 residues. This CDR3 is CASSIVRGDSDYTF. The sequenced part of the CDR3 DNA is TGTGCCAGCAGTATTGTCAGGGGGGACTCC.

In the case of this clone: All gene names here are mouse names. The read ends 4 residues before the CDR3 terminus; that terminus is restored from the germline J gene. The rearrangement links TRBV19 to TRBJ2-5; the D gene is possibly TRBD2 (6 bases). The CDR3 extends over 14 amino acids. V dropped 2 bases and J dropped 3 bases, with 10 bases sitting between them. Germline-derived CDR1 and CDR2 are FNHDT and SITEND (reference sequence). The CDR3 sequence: CASSITGGQDTQYF. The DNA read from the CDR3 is TGTGCCAGCAGTATCACGGGGGGACAAGAC.

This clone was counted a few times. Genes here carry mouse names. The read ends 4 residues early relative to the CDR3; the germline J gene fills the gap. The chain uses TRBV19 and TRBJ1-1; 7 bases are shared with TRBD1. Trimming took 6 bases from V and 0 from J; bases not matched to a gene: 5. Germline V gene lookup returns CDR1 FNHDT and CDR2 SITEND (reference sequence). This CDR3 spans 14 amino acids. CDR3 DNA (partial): TGTGCCAGCAACGACAGGGTTCCAAACACA. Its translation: CASNDRVPNT. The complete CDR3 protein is CASNDRVPNTEVFF.

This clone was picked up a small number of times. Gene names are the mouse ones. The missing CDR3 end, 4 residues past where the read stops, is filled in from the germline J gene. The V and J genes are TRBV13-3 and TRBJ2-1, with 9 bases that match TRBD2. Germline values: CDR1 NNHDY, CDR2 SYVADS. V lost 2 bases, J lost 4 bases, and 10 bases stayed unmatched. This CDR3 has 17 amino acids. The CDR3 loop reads CASSEPWGGGRYAEQFF. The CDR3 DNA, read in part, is TGTGCCAGCAGTGAACCCTGGGGGGGAGGTCGGTATGCT.

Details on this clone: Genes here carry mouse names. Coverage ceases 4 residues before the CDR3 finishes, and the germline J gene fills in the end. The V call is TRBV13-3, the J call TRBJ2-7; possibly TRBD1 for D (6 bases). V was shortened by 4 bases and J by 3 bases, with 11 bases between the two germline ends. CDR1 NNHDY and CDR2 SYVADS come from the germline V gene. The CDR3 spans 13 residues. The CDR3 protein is CASSPRQDYEQYF. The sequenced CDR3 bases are TGTGCCAGCAGTCCTCGACAGGACTAT.

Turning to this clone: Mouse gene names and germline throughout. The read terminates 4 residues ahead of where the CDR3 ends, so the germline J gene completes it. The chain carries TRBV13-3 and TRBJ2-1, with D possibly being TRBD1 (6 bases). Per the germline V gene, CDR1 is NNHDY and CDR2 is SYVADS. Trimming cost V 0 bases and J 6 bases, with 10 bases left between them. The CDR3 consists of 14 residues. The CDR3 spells CASSDVPGVAEQFF. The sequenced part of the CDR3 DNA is TGTGCCAGCAGTGATGTTCCAGGGGTTGCT.

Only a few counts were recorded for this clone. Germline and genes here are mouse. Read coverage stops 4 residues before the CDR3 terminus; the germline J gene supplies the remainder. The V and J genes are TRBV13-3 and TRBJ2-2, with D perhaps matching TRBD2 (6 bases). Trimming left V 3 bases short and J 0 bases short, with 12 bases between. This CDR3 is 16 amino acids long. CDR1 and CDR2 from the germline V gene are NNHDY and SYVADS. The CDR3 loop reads CASSAALGANTGQLYF. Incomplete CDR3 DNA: TGTGCCAGCAGTGCCGCACTGGGAGCAAACACCGGG. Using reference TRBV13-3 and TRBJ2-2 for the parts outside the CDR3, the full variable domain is EAAVTQSPRSKVAVTGGKVTLSCHQTNNHDYMYWYRQDTGHGLRLIHYSYVADSTEKGDIPDGYKASRPSQENFSLILELASLSQTAVYFCASSAALGANTGQLYFGEGSKLTVL.

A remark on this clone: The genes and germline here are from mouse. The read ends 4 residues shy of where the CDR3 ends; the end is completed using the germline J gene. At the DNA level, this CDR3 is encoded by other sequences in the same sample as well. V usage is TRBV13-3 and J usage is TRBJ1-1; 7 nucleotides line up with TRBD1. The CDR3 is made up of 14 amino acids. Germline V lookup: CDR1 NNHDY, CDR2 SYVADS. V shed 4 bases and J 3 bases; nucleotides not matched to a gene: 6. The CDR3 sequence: CASSYRGRDTEVFF. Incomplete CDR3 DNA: TGTGCCAGCAGTTACAGGGGTCGGGACACA.

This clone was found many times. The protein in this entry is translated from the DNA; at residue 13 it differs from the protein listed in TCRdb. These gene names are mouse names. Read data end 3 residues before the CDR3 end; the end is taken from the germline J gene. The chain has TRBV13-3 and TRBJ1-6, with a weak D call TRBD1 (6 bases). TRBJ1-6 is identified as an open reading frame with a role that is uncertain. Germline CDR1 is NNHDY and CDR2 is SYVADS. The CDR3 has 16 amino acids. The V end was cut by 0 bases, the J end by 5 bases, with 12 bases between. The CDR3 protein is CASSDAGTKHNSPLYF. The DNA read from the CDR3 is TGTGCCAGCAGTGATGCCGGGACAAAACATAATTCGCCC.

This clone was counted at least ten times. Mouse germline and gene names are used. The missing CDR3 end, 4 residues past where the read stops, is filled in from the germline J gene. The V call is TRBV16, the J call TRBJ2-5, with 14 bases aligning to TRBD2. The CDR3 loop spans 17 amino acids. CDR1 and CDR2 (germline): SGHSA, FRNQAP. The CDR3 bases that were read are TGTGCAAGCAGCTTAGGGGACTGGGGGGGCGCGAGAGAC. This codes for CASSLGDWGGARD. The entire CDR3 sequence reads CASSLGDWGGARDTQYF.

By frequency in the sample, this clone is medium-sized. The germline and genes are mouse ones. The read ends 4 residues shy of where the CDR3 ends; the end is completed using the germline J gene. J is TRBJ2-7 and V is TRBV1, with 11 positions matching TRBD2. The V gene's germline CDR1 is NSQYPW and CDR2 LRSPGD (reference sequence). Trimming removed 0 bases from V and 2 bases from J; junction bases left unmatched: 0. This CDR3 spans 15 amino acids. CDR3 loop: CTCSAEGLGAYEQYF. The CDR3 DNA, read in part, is TGCACCTGCAGTGCAGAGGGACTGGGGGCCTAT.

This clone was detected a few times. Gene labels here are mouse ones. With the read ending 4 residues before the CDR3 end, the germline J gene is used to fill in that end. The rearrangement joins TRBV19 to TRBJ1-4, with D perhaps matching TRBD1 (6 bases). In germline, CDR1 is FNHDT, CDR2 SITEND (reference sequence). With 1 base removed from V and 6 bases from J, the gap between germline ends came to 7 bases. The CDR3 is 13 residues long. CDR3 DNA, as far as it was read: TGTGCCAGCAGTATATACAGGGACGAA. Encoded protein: CASSIYRDE. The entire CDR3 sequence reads CASSIYRDERLFF. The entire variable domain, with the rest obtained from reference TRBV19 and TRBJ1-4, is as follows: GGIITQTPKFLIGQEGQKLTLKCQQNFNHDTMYWYRQDSGKGLRLIYYSITENDLQKGDLSEGYDASREKKSSFSLTVTSAQKNEMAVFLCASSIYRDERLFFGHGTKLSVL.

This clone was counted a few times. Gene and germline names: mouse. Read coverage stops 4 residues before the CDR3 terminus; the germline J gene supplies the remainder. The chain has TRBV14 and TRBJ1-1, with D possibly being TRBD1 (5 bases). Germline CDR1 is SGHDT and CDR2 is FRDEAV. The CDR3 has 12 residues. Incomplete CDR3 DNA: TGTGCCAGCAGTTTTGGACAAACA. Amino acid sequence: CASSFGQT. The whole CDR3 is CASSFGQTEVFF.

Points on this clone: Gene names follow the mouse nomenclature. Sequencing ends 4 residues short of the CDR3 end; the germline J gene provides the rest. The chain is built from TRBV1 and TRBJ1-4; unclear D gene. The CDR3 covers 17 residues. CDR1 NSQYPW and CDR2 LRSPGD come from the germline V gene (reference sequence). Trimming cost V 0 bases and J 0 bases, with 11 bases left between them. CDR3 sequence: CTCSAEETPISNERLFF. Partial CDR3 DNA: TGCACCTGCAGTGCAGAGGAGACACCGATTTCCAACGAA. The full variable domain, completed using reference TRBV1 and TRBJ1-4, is VTLLEQNPRWRLVPRGQAVNLRCILKNSQYPWMSWYQQDLQKQLQWLFTLRSPGDKEVKSLPGADYLATRVTDTELRLQVANMSQGRTLYCTCSAEETPISNERLFFGHGTKLSVL.